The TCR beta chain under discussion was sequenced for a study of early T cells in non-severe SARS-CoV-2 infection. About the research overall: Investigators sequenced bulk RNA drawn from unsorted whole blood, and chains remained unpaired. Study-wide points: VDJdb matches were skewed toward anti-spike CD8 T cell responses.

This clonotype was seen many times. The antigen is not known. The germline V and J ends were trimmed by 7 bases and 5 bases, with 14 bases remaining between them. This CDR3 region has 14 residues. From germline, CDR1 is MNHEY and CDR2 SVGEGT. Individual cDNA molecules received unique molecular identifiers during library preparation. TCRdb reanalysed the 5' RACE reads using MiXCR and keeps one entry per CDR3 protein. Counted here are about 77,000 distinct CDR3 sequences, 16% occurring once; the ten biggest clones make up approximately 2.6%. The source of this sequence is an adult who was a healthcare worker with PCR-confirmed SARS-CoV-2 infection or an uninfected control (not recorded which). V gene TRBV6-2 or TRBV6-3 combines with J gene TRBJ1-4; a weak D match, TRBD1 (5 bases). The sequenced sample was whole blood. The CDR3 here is CASTGQAGNEKLFF. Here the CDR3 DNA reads TGTGCCAGCACCGGACAAGCAGGGAATGAAAAACTGTTTTTT.